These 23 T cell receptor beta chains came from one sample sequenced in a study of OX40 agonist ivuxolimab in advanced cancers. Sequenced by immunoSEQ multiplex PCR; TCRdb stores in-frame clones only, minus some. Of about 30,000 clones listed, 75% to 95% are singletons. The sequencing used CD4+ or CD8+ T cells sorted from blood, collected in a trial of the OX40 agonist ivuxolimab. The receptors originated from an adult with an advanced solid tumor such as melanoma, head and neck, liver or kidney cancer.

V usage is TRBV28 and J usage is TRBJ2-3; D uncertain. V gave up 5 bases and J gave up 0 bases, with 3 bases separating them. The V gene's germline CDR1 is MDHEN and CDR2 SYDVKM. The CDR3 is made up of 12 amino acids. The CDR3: CASSGSTDTQYF. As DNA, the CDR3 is TGTGCCAGCAGTGGTAGCACAGATACGCAGTATTTT.

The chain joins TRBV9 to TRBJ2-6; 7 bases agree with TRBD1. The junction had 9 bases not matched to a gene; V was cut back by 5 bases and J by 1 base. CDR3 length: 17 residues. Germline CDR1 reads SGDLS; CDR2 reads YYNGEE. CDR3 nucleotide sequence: TGTGCCAGCAGAGGGGGCAGCGGAGGATCTGGGGCCAACGTCCTGACTTTC. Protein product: CASRGGSGGSGANVLTF. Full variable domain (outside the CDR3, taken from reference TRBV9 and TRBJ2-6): DSGVTQTPKHLITATGQRVTLRCSPRSGDLSVYWYQQSLDQGLQFLIQYYNGEERAKGNILERFSAQQFPDLHSELNLSSLELGDSALYFCASRGGSGGSGANVLTFGAGSRLTVL.

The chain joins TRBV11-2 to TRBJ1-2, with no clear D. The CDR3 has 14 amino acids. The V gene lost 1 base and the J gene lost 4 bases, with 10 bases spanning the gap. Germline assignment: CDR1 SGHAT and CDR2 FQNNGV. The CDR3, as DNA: TGTGCCAGCAGCTTAGCCGTGATTGGCTATGGCTACACCTTC. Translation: CASSLAVIGYGYTF.

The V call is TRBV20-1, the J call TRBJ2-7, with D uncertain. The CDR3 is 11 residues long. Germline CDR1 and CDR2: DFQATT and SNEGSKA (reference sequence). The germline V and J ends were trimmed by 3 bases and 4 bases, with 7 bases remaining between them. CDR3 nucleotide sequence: TGCAGTGCTAGGCTGGCTTACGAGCAGTACTTC. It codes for CSARLAYEQYF.

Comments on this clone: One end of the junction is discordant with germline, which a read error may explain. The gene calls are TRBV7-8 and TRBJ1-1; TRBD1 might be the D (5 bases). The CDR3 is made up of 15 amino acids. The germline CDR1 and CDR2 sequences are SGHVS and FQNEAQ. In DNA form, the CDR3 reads TGTGCCAGCAGCTTCTTAAGGGACTTGAACAGTGAAGCTTTCTTT. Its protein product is CASSFLRDLNSEAFF.

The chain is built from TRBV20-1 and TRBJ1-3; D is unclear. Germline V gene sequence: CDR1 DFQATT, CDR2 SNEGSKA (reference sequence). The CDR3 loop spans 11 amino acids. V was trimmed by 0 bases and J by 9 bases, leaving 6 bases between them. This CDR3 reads CSARETGTIYF. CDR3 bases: TGCAGTGCTAGAGAGACGGGCACCATATATTTT.

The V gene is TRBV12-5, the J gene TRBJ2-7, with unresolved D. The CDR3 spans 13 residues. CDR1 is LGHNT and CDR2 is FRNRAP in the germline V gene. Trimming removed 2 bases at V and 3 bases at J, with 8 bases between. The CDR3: CASGLSGHYEQYF. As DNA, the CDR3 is TGTGCTAGTGGTTTGTCGGGTCACTACGAGCAGTACTTC. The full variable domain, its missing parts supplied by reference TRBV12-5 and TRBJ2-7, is DARVTQTPRHKVTEMGQEVTMRCQPILGHNTVFWYRQTMMQGLELLAYFRNRAPLDDSGMPKDRFSAEMPDATLATLKIQPSEPRDSAVYFCASGLSGHYEQYFGPGTRLTVT.

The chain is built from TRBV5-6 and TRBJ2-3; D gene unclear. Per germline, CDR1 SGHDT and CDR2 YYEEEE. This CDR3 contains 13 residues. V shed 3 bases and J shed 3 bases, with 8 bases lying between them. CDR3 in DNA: TGTGCCAGCAGCTCTCAAGGGACAGATACGCAGTATTTT. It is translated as CASSSQGTDTQYF.

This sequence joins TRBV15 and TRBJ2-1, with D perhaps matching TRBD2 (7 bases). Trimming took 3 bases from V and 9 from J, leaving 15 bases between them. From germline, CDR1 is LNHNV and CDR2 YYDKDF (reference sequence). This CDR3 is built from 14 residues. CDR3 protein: CATSRKGGGSEQFF. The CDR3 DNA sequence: TGTGCCACCAGCAGGAAGGGGGGGGGCAGTGAGCAGTTCTTC.

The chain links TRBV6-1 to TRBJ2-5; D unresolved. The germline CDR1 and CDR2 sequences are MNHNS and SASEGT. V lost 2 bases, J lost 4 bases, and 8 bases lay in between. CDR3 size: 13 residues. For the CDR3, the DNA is TGTGCCAGCAGTGAAAGGGATCGAGAGACCCAGTACTTC. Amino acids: CASSERDRETQYF.

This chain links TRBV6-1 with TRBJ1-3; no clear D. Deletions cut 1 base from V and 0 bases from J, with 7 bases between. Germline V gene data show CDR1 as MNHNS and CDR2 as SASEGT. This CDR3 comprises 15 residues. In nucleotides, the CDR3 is TGTGCCAGCAGTGAAGTTGGGTTCTCTGGAAACACCATATATTTT. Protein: CASSEVGFSGNTIYF.

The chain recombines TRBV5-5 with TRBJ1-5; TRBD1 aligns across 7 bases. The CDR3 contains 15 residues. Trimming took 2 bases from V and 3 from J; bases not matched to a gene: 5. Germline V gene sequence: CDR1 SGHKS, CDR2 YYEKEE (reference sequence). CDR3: CASSFGRGSNQPQHF. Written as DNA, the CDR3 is TGTGCCAGCAGCTTCGGCAGGGGGTCCAATCAGCCCCAGCATTTT.

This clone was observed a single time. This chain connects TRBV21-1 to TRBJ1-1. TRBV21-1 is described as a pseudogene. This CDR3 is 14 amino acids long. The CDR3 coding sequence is TGTGCCAGCAGCAAAGATGGCGGGCGCGCTGAAGCTTTCTTT. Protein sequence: CASSKDGGRAEAFF.

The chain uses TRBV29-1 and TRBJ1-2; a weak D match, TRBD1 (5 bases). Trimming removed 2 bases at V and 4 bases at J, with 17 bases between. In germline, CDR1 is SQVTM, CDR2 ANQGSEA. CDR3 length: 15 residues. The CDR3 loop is CSVESEGFAGYGYTF. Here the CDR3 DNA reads TGCAGCGTTGAATCGGAGGGGTTCGCGGGCTATGGCTACACCTTC.

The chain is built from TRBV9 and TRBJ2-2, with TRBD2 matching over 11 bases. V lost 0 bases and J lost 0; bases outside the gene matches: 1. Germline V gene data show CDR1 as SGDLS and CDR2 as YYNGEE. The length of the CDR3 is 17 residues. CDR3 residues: CASSVGGLAANTGELFF. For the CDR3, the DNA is TGTGCCAGCAGCGTAGGGGGACTAGCGGCGAACACCGGGGAGCTGTTTTTT.

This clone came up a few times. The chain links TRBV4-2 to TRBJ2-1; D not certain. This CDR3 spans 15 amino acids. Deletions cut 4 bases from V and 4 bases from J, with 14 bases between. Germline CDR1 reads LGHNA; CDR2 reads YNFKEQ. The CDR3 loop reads CASSPSILDYNEQFF. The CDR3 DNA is TGTGCCAGCAGCCCCTCGATACTCGATTACAATGAGCAGTTCTTC.

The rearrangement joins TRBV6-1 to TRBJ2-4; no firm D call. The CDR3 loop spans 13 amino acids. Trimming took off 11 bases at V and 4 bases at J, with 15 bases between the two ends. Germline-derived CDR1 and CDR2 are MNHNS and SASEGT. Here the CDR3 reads CADHRLGKNIQYF. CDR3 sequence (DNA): TGTGCCGACCACCGATTGGGAAAAAACATTCAGTACTTC.

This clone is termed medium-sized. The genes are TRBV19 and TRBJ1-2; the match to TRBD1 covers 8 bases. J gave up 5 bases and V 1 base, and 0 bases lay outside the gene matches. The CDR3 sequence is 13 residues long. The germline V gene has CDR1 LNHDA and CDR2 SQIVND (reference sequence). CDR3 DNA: TGTGCCAGTAGTATAGGACAGGGGTATGGCTACACCTTC. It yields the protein CASSIGQGYGYTF. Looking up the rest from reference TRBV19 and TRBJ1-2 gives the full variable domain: DGGITQSPKYLFRKEGQNVTLSCEQNLNHDAMYWYRQDPGQGLRLIYYSQIVNDFQKGDIAEGYSVSREKKESFPLTVTSAQKNPTAFYLCASSIGQGYGYTFGSGTRLTVV.

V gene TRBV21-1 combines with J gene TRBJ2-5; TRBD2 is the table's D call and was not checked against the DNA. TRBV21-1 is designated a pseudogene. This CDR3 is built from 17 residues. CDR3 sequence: CASSKGLAGGYQETQYF. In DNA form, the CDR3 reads TGTGCCAGCAGCAAGGGACTAGCGGGGGGTTACCAAGAGACCCAGTACTTC.

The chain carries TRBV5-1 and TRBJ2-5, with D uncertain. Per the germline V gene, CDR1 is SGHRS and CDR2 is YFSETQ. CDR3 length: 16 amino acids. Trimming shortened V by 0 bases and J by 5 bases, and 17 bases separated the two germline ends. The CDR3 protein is CASSLGVGFLLETQYF. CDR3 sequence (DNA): TGCGCCAGCAGCTTGGGGGTAGGCTTCCTTCTTGAGACCCAGTACTTC.

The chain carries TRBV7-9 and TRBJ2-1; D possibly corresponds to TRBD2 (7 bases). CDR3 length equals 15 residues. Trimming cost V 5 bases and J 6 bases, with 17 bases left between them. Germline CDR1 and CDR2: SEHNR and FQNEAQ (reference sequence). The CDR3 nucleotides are TGTGCCAGCAGCCTGCCGAGGGGGGAGGGCAATGAGCAGTTCTTC. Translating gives CASSLPRGEGNEQFF.

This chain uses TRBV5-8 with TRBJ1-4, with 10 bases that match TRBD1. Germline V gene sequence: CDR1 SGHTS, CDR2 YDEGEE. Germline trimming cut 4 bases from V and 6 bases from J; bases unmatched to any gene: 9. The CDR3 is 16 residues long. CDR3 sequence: CASSRATGGNDEKLFF. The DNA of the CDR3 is TGTGCCAGCAGCCGAGCGACAGGGGGCAATGATGAAAAACTGTTTTTT. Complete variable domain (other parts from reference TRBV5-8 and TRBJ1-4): EAGVTQSPTHLIKTRGQQATLRCSPISGHTSVYWYQQALGLGLQFLLWYDEGEERNRGNFPPRFSGRQFPNYSSELNVNALELEDSALYLCASSRATGGNDEKLFFGSGTQLSVL.

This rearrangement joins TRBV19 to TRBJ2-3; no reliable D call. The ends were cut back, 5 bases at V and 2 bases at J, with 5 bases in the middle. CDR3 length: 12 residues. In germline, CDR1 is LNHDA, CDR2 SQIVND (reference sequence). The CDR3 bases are TGTGCCAGTAGTTCTTTCACAGATACGCAGTATTTT. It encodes CASSSFTDTQYF.